This T cell receptor beta chain is drawn from a study of Ad26.COV2.S vaccination and SARS-CoV-2 variants. At the level of the study: Trial arm assignment for the donor was COV1001 Ad26.COV2.S. Ad26.COV2.S, an intramuscular injection, was given once or twice 56 days apart.

Method: immunoSEQ multiplex PCR; TCRdb's copy keeps in-frame clones and lacks some. The data hold 360,000 or so clones, with 89% observed a single time. On this clone itself: What it recognizes is unknown.

Treatment here: around 19 received Ad26.COV2.S at low or high dose, single or two shots; 5 received placebo; per-sample allocation not given. Sampling was performed 63 days after the first vaccine or placebo injection. Built on an Ad26 vector, the vaccine expressed Wuhan-strain SARS-CoV-2 spike. Germline CDR1 reads MGHRA; CDR2 reads YSYEKL. The CDR3 sequence is 15 residues long. Losses at the gene ends were 1 base for V and 2 bases for J; bases not matched to a gene: 3. Notes on the study in general: Analyses that measured TCR breadth and depth may have underestimated total T cell responses.

Sequences were derived from peripheral blood, sampled in a trial of Ad26.COV2.S vaccine versus placebo. This chain connects TRBV4-1 to TRBJ2-7; 9 bases are a match to TRBD2. This TCR was recovered from a person between 18 and 65 years old who received the Ad26.COV2.S COVID-19 vaccine or a placebo. The CDR3 loop is CASSQGSGRPYEQYF. In nucleotides, the CDR3 is TGCGCCAGCAGCCAAGGGAGCGGGAGGCCCTACGAGCAGTACTTC.